Shown below are 30 T cell receptor beta chains from a single sample sequenced in a study. In TCRdb, the RT-PCR reads were re-called with MiXCR into one record per CDR3 protein. The sample has hundreds of thousands of distinct CDR3 sequences, about 14% seen once. The sample comprised memory CD4+ T cells from blood. The receptors derive from a female donor in good health, serving as a healthy control.

The V gene is TRBV20-1, the J gene TRBJ1-2, with 8 bases fitting TRBD1. Germline trimming cut 6 bases from V and 7 bases from J; bases unmatched to any gene: 7. Germline loops: CDR1 DFQATT, CDR2 SNEGSKA (reference sequence). The CDR3 spans 12 residues. The CDR3 DNA sequence: TGCAGTGCATCGACAGGGGTGGGTGGCTACACCTTC. It translates to CSASTGVGGYTF.

This clonotype has more than one count but fewer than ten. The chain carries TRBV5-5 and TRBJ1-6, with unresolved D. This CDR3 comprises 12 residues. Germline-derived CDR1 and CDR2 are SGHKS and YYEKEE (reference sequence). V was cut by 4 bases and J by 11 bases, with 10 bases left in between. CDR3 region: CASSEDVAPLHF. The CDR3 DNA reads TGTGCCAGCAGCGAGGACGTAGCACCCCTCCACTTT.

The chain has TRBV6-2 or TRBV6-3 and TRBJ2-5; possibly TRBD1 for D (5 bases). The CDR3 covers 13 residues. Deletions cut 5 bases from V and 7 bases from J, with 14 bases between. CDR1 is MNHEY and CDR2 is SVGEGT in the germline V gene. CDR3 sequence (DNA): TGTGCCAGCAGTCGACAGCCGGACGGGACCCAGTACTTC. Its protein product is CASSRQPDGTQYF.

This clonotype was detected ten times or more. The chain's CDR3 is CAISESQGARRNEQFF. CDR3 coding DNA: TGTGCCATCAGTGAGTCTCAGGGGGCTCGTCGCAATGAGCAGTTCTTC. The genes are TRBV10-3 and TRBJ2-1, with TRBD1 matching over 8 bases. The J segment lost 6 bases and the V segment lost 0 bases, leaving 7 bases of the junction unmatched. This CDR3 is built from 16 residues. The V gene's germline CDR1 is ENHRY and CDR2 SYGVKD.

The rearrangement links TRBV2 to TRBJ2-7, with TRBD2 matching over 14 bases. Germline V gene lookup returns CDR1 SNHLY and CDR2 FYNNEI. J was trimmed by 4 bases and V by 6 bases; bases with no gene match: 17. The CDR3 loop spans 19 amino acids. The CDR3 region is CASRQPGLAGARGRYEQYF. The CDR3 DNA reads as TGTGCCAGCAGGCAGCCGGGACTAGCGGGAGCCCGGGGACGTTACGAGCAGTACTTC. Supplemented by reference TRBV2 and TRBJ2-7, the full variable domain reads EPEVTQTPSHQVTQMGQEVILRCVPISNHLYFYWYRQILGQKVEFLVSFYNNEISEKSEIFDDQFSVERPDGSNFTLKIRSTKLEDSAMYFCASRQPGLAGARGRYEQYFGPGTRLTVT.

There are many counts of this clonotype. This chain links TRBV29-1 with TRBJ2-3, with 9 bases matching TRBD2. CDR3 size: 15 residues. Germline V gene data show CDR1 as SQVTM and CDR2 as ANQGSEA. J gave up 4 bases and V 7 bases, and 12 bases lay outside the gene matches. The DNA for the CDR3 is TGCAGCGCGGCAGTTTTAGCGGGAGCATCAGATACGCAGTATTTT. Encoded protein: CSAAVLAGASDTQYF.

Points on this clonotype: A much larger clone differs from this one at a single base, so this may be a read error. This sequence joins TRBV10-2 and TRBJ1-5; D gene unclear. Germline lookup yields CDR1 WSHSY and CDR2 SAAADI. This CDR3 contains 16 residues. V lost 0 bases, J lost 1 base, and 10 bases lay in between. DNA for the CDR3: TGCGCCAGCAGTGAGTCTGCAGGACCCAGCAATCAGCCCCAGCATTTT. Protein sequence: CASSESAGPSNQPQHF.

Only a few counts were recorded for this clonotype. J is TRBJ2-7 and V is TRBV3-1; 9 bases are a match to TRBD1. CDR1 is LGHDT, CDR2 YNNKEL, per germline (reference sequence). Unmatched junction bases numbered 5, after V lost 0 bases and J lost 2 bases. This CDR3 has 16 amino acids. CDR3 DNA: TGTGCCAGCAGCCAAGAAACGGGACAGGGCACCTACGAGCAGTACTTC. This sequence encodes CASSQETGQGTYEQYF.

The V gene is TRBV5-1, the J gene TRBJ2-1; 11 nucleotides agree with TRBD2. The germline CDR1 and CDR2 sequences are SGHRS and YFSETQ. This CDR3 region has 14 residues. V was pared by 5 bases and J by 9 bases, with 7 bases of the junction left unmatched. The CDR3, as DNA: TGCGCCAGCAGTGAACTAGCGGGAGAAGGTGAGCAGTTCTTC. Translating gives CASSELAGEGEQFF.

Concerning this clonotype: At one of its ends the junction is not consistent with the germline gene, which may arise from a read error. The CDR3 DNA follows: TGTGCCAGCAGCCCGGGGGGGCCTCCCGCTGACTTC. Translated, it gives CASSPGGPPADF. The chain uses TRBV11-2 and TRBJ2-7, with 8 bases fitting TRBD2. The V gene's germline CDR1 is SGHAT and CDR2 FQNNGV. The CDR3 is made up of 12 amino acids. The variable domain in full, with the rest retrieved from reference TRBV11-2 and TRBJ2-7, is EAGVAQSPRYKIIEKRQSVAFWCNPISGHATLYWYQQILGQGPKLLIQFQNNGVVDDSQLPKDRFSAERLKGVDSTLKIQPAKLEDSAVYLCASSPGGPPADFGPGTRLTVT.

The rearrangement uses TRBV5-6 and TRBJ2-1, with D unclear. The germline CDR1 and CDR2 sequences are SGHDT and YYEEEE. The length of the CDR3 is 16 residues. Trimming pared 4 bases from V and 0 bases from J, leaving 14 bases between. The CDR3 DNA reads as TGTGCCAGCAGCCCTTATGTCCCGGGCTCCTACAATGAGCAGTTCTTC. Translated: CASSPYVPGSYNEQFF.

The chain is built from TRBV19 and TRBJ1-1, with D maybe TRBD1 (5 bases). This CDR3 region has 20 residues. The V and J ends lost 0 bases and 2 bases respectively, with 25 bases between them. Germline V lookup: CDR1 LNHDA, CDR2 SQIVND (reference sequence). CDR3 nucleotides: TGTGCCAGTAGTATAGATCGGCGGTCGCTTGTGGGGGAACGAAACACTGAAGCTTTCTTT. It translates to CASSIDRRSLVGERNTEAFF.

This clonotype was seen a handful of times. J is TRBJ2-7 and V is TRBV11-2; 13 bases agree with TRBD2. J lost 4 bases, V lost 6 bases, and 6 bases had no gene match. CDR3 length: 15 residues. Germline V CDR1 and CDR2: SGHAT, FQNNGV. The CDR3 spells CASSWTSGGGYEQYF. The CDR3 nucleotides are TGTGCCAGCAGTTGGACTAGCGGGGGAGGTTACGAGCAGTACTTC. The full variable domain, with the rest looked up from reference TRBV11-2 and TRBJ2-7, is EAGVAQSPRYKIIEKRQSVAFWCNPISGHATLYWYQQILGQGPKLLIQFQNNGVVDDSQLPKDRFSAERLKGVDSTLKIQPAKLEDSAVYLCASSWTSGGGYEQYFGPGTRLTVT.

This clonotype was counted at least ten times. This sequence joins TRBV5-6 and TRBJ2-5, with TRBD2 identical over 13 bases. The V segment lost 5 bases and the J segment 1 base; nucleotides outside the gene matches: 5. The CDR3 is 16 amino acids. The germline CDR1 and CDR2 sequences are SGHDT and YYEEEE. This CDR3 reads CASSRLAGGIQETQYF. The CDR3 bases are TGTGCCAGCAGTAGACTAGCGGGAGGTATCCAAGAGACCCAGTACTTC.

This clonotype was detected a few times. The rearrangement links TRBV20-1 to TRBJ2-1, with D possibly being TRBD2 (7 bases). The V gene's germline CDR1 is DFQATT and CDR2 SNEGSKA (reference sequence). CDR3 length equals 14 residues. CDR3 region: CSQRDYTSGDEQFF. The CDR3 coding sequence is TGCAGCCAACGGGACTATACTTCAGGGGATGAGCAGTTCTTC.

This clonotype was detected ten times or more. The rearrangement uses TRBV15 and TRBJ1-3; D not resolved. V gave up 0 bases and J gave up 4 bases, with 7 bases separating them. Germline V gene lookup returns CDR1 LNHNV and CDR2 YYDKDF (reference sequence). The length of the CDR3 is 14 residues. The CDR3 here is CATSRDAVGNTIYF. The CDR3 DNA reads as TGTGCCACCAGCAGAGATGCGGTCGGAAACACCATATATTTT.

This clonotype was seen a few times. This chain connects TRBV6-2 or TRBV6-3 to TRBJ1-1; possible D gene TRBD1, 5 bases. The CDR3 is 14 residues long. In germline, CDR1 is MNHEY, CDR2 SVGEGT. Trimming pared 2 bases from V and 4 bases from J, leaving 11 bases between. CDR3 protein: CASSYVVGTTEAFF. The CDR3 nucleotides are TGTGCCAGCAGTTACGTGGTGGGGACCACTGAAGCTTTCTTT.

J is TRBJ2-1 and V is TRBV19, with D possibly being TRBD2 (5 bases). CDR1 LNHDA and CDR2 SQIVND come from the germline V gene (reference sequence). Trimming took off 4 bases at V and 6 bases at J, with 13 bases between the two ends. The CDR3 is 14 amino acids. As DNA, the CDR3 is TGTGCCAGTAGTACCCACTTACTAGTCAATGAGCAGTTCTTC. It is translated as CASSTHLLVNEQFF.

This clonotype was observed at least ten times. The J gene is TRBJ1-1, the V gene TRBV7-2; D unresolved. V was shortened by 4 bases and J by 0 bases, with 15 bases between the two germline ends. The CDR3 extends over 16 amino acids. From germline, CDR1 is SGHTA and CDR2 FQGNSA. Here the CDR3 reads CASSSAVIRMNTEAFF. CDR3 coding DNA: TGTGCCAGCAGCTCGGCCGTCATCCGGATGAACACTGAAGCTTTCTTT.

The chain links TRBV6-4 to TRBJ2-7, with 9 bases matching TRBD2. In germline, CDR1 is MRHNA, CDR2 SNTAGT. V shed 5 bases, J shed 2 bases, and the junction held 13 bases outside the gene matches. The length of the CDR3 is 17 residues. The CDR3 sequence is CASSLRCGRAETYEQYF. The CDR3 bases are TGTGCCAGCAGTCTACGGTGCGGGAGGGCCGAGACCTACGAGCAGTACTTC.

In its sample, this clonotype was seen many times. The gene calls are TRBV6-1 and TRBJ2-7; 7 nucleotides agree with TRBD1. The CDR3 sequence is 15 residues long. V lost 0 bases, J lost 2 bases, and 4 bases stayed unmatched. Germline CDR1 is MNHNS and CDR2 is SASEGT. The CDR3 protein is CASSEAGTVTYEQYF. The CDR3 bases are TGTGCCAGCAGTGAAGCGGGGACAGTGACCTACGAGCAGTACTTC.

This clonotype appeared a few times. This chain joins TRBV6-2 or TRBV6-3 and TRBJ2-1, with 10 bases identical to TRBD1. This CDR3 region has 18 residues. The J segment lost 2 bases and the V segment lost 6 bases, leaving 13 bases of the junction unmatched. Germline CDR1 is MNHEY and CDR2 is SVGEGT. CDR3 amino acids: CASSHGSGQGGTYNEQFF. CDR3 sequence (DNA): TGTGCCAGCAGCCACGGATCCGGACAGGGGGGAACCTACAATGAGCAGTTCTTC.

The chain employs TRBV5-6 and TRBJ1-2; D not certain. Germline V CDR1 and CDR2: SGHDT, YYEEEE. The CDR3 totals 15 residues. Trimming took 0 bases from V and 5 from J, leaving 14 bases between them. Written as DNA, the CDR3 is TGTGCCAGCAGCTTGGTCGGGAGGCAAGAGTATGGCTACACCTTC. The encoded protein is CASSLVGRQEYGYTF.

This clonotype occurred many times. V and J are TRBV5-5 and TRBJ2-7; the D gene is possibly TRBD2 (5 bases). The length of the CDR3 is 15 residues. The germline CDR1 and CDR2 sequences are SGHKS and YYEKEE (reference sequence). V gave up 4 bases and J gave up 2 bases, with 16 bases separating them. CDR3 sequence: CASSLRLSTTYEQYF. DNA for the CDR3: TGTGCCAGCAGCCTACGACTATCGACCACCTACGAGCAGTACTTC.

This chain connects TRBV3-1 to TRBJ1-2, with a weak D call TRBD1 (5 bases). Trimming pared 5 bases from V and 4 bases from J, leaving 14 bases between. The CDR3 consists of 14 residues. CDR1 LGHDT and CDR2 YNNKEL come from the germline V gene (reference sequence). This chain's CDR3 is CASSSTRGSYGYTF. CDR3 nucleotides: TGTGCCAGCAGCTCCACGAGGGGAAGCTATGGCTACACCTTC.

V is TRBV29-1 and J is TRBJ2-2; D is uncertain. Per the germline V gene, CDR1 is SQVTM and CDR2 is ANQGSEA. The CDR3 is made up of 13 amino acids. The ends were cut back, 4 bases at V and 5 bases at J, with 11 bases in the middle. CDR3 DNA: TGCAGCGTTGGTCACACACTAACCGGGGAGCTGTTTTTT. It encodes CSVGHTLTGELFF.

This clonotype has more than one count but fewer than ten. This chain connects TRBV9 to TRBJ2-2; a possible D gene is TRBD1 (6 bases). This CDR3 is 15 amino acids long. Deletions cut 4 bases from V and 0 bases from J, with 10 bases between. CDR1 and CDR2 from the germline V gene are SGDLS and YYNGEE. In DNA, the CDR3 is TGTGCCAGCAGCCGCACAGGGTCGAACACCGGGGAGCTGTTTTTT. Protein sequence: CASSRTGSNTGELFF.

This sequence joins TRBV6-1 and TRBJ2-1; weak D call: TRBD2 (5 bases). V lost 6 bases, J lost 1 base, and 10 bases lay in between. Per germline, CDR1 MNHNS and CDR2 SASEGT. The CDR3 has 14 residues. Here the CDR3 DNA reads TGTGCCAGCAGGTCCAGCGGTTCCTACAATGAGCAGTTCTTC. This sequence encodes CASRSSGSYNEQFF.

J is TRBJ2-5 and V is TRBV19; maybe TRBD2 (6 bases). The germline V and J ends were trimmed by 7 bases and 9 bases, with 21 bases remaining between them. The CDR3 runs 14 residues. CDR1 is LNHDA and CDR2 is SQIVND in the germline V gene (reference sequence). The CDR3 sequence is CASKVTSRSGAQYF. In DNA, the CDR3 is TGTGCCAGTAAGGTGACTAGTCGCTCGGGGGCCCAGTACTTC.

The chain links TRBV10-3 to TRBJ2-7; 10 bases fit TRBD2. CDR3 length: 17 residues. V lost 3 bases and J lost 3; bases outside the gene matches: 11. Germline assignment: CDR1 ENHRY and CDR2 SYGVKD. Here the CDR3 reads CAISEPLGLATVYEQYF. The CDR3 DNA reads TGTGCCATCAGTGAACCACTGGGACTAGCGACCGTCTACGAGCAGTACTTC.